This TCR beta chain emerged from a study of T cell repertoires in cytomegalovirus infection. This clonotype was recorded a few times. The antigen remains undetermined. TCRdb independently ran MiXCR on the reads; one entry per CDR3 protein. This sample has 360,000 or so distinct CDR3 sequences; roughly 36% occur once, and the top ten carry 13%. The sequence was collected from a human donor in good health (CMV status not recorded). Some clones in this sample may be carry-over from other donors' samples. This material consisted of cultured PBMCs, taken from culture after CMV antigen stimulation.

The CDR3 coding sequence is TGTGCCAGCAGTTACCGGCTAGCGGGAGGATACGAGCAGTACTTC. It translates to CASSYRLAGGYEQYF. V usage is TRBV6-2 or TRBV6-3 and J usage is TRBJ2-7, with 11 bases that match TRBD2. The CDR3 contains 15 residues. Unmatched junction bases numbered 4, after V lost 2 bases and J lost 4 bases. The germline V gene has CDR1 MNHEY and CDR2 SVGEGT.